One and the same sample provided the 23 T cell receptor beta chains below, sequenced in a study of blood T cell repertoires in COVID-19. Profiling relied on immunoSEQ multiplex PCR, and the TCRdb table lists in-frame clones only, not all of them. The sample lists more than 95,000 clones, approximately 90% occurring once. Sequencing was performed on peripheral blood. The receptor source for this set is a man aged 45-60 years with acute or convalescent COVID-19.

The genes are TRBV15 and TRBJ2-7, with D possibly being TRBD2 (6 bases). This CDR3 has 16 residues. CDR1 LNHNV and CDR2 YYDKDF come from the germline V gene (reference sequence). The V end was cut by 3 bases, the J end by 2 bases, with 17 bases between. CDR3 sequence (DNA): TGTGCCACCAGCAGCCATGTGGGGGGATTAACCTACGAGCAGTACTTC. It codes for CATSSHVGGLTYEQYF.

This sequence joins TRBV27 and TRBJ1-1; 8 positions agree with TRBD1. Germline CDR1 and CDR2: MNHEY and SMNVEV (reference sequence). The CDR3 totals 17 residues. V lost 8 bases to trimming and J lost 4 bases; unmatched junction nucleotides: 18. For the CDR3, the DNA is TGTGCCAGCCAAGGGGTGTTTGCCCAGGGGGCGAGCACTGAAGCTTTCTTT. This sequence encodes CASQGVFAQGASTEAFF.

The gene calls are TRBV5-4 and TRBJ2-1; 9 nucleotides agree with TRBD1. This CDR3 has 15 amino acids. The V gene end was trimmed by 3 bases and the J gene end by 6 bases; junction bases not matched to a gene: 7. Germline V gene sequence: CDR1 SGHNT, CDR2 YYREEE (reference sequence). CDR3 nucleotide sequence: TGTGCCAGCAGCTACGGACAGGGGCCTCCCAATGAGCAGTTCTTC. Translating it yields CASSYGQGPPNEQFF. Complete variable domain (other parts from reference TRBV5-4 and TRBJ2-1): ETGVTQSPTHLIKTRGQQVTLRCSSQSGHNTVSWYQQALGQGPQFIFQYYREEENGRGNFPPRFSGLQFPNYSSELNVNALELDDSALYLCASSYGQGPPNEQFFGPGTRLTVL.

The genes are TRBV7-2 and TRBJ2-3, with 8 bases aligning to TRBD2. J gave up 10 bases and V 1 base, and 10 bases lay outside the gene matches. The CDR3 is 15 residues long. Germline V lookup: CDR1 SGHTA, CDR2 FQGNSA. The CDR3, as DNA: TGTGCCAGCAGCTTAGATGGGACTAGGACTACTGCGCAGTATTTT. It translates to CASSLDGTRTTAQYF.

The sample holds a few counts of this clone. V is TRBV7-2 and J is TRBJ1-1; the match to TRBD1 covers 7 bases. The CDR3 loop spans 16 amino acids. Germline CDR1 is SGHTA and CDR2 is FQGNSA. Trimming removed 1 base from V and 0 bases from J; junction bases left unmatched: 5. The CDR3, as DNA: TGTGCCAGCAGCTTAGGACCCGGGACAGTGAACACTGAAGCTTTCTTT. Its translation: CASSLGPGTVNTEAFF.

The chain joins TRBV2 to TRBJ1-1; no definite D call. Trimming stripped 8 bases from V and 5 bases from J, with 15 bases between. Germline values: CDR1 SNHLY, CDR2 FYNNEI. The CDR3 is 13 residues long. The CDR3 spells CASEDVGGTEAFF. DNA of the CDR3: TGTGCCAGCGAGGACGTCGGAGGTACTGAAGCTTTCTTT.

V is TRBV7-2 and J is TRBJ2-3, with 8 bases matching TRBD2. The germline gives CDR1 SGHTA, CDR2 FQGNSA. V shed 5 bases and J 1 base; nucleotides not matched to a gene: 2. This CDR3 spans 14 amino acids. The CDR3 DNA sequence: TGTGCCAGCAGCCCGACTAGCGGCACAGATACGCAGTATTTT. Its protein product is CASSPTSGTDTQYF.

Only a few counts were recorded for this clone. This chain joins TRBV19 and TRBJ2-3; 10 nucleotides match TRBD1. In germline, CDR1 is LNHDA, CDR2 SQIVND (reference sequence). The CDR3 covers 17 residues. J was trimmed by 4 bases and V by 5 bases; bases with no gene match: 12. The CDR3 here is CASSSPTGTGEADTQYF. Written as DNA, the CDR3 is TGTGCCAGTAGTTCTCCGACCGGGACAGGGGAGGCAGATACGCAGTATTTT.

V gene TRBV18 combines with J gene TRBJ2-1; 8 bases align to TRBD1. In germline, CDR1 is KGHSH, CDR2 LQKENI. This CDR3 is built from 13 residues. V was pared by 3 bases and J by 9 bases, with 4 bases of the junction left unmatched. The CDR3 loop reads CASSPTGTGEQFF. For the CDR3, the DNA is TGTGCCAGCTCACCGACAGGGACAGGTGAGCAGTTCTTC.

This rearrangement joins TRBV6-5 to TRBJ2-4; no clear D gene. The CDR3 is made up of 15 amino acids. From germline, CDR1 is MNHEY and CDR2 SVGAGI. V gave up 0 bases and J gave up 3 bases, with 9 bases separating them. The CDR3 DNA reads TGTGCCAGCAGTTACTCGAGTGCCGGCAAAAACATTCAGTACTTC. Encoded protein: CASSYSSAGKNIQYF.

This sequence joins TRBV24-1 and TRBJ2-1, with TRBD1 matching over 8 bases. Germline V gene lookup returns CDR1 KGHDR and CDR2 SFDVKD. V shed 10 bases and J 3 bases; nucleotides not matched to a gene: 4. The CDR3 extends over 13 amino acids. CDR3 protein: CATGQGGYNEQFF. In DNA form, the CDR3 reads TGTGCCACTGGACAGGGAGGCTACAATGAGCAGTTCTTC.

This rearrangement joins TRBV4-1 to TRBJ2-5; the D is unclear. From germline, CDR1 is MGHRA and CDR2 YSYEKL. The ends were cut back, 1 base at V and 2 bases at J, with 17 bases in the middle. CDR3 length equals 17 residues. CDR3 sequence (DNA): TGCGCCAGCAGCCAAGCGTTCGGGTTGCGTTGGCAAGAGACCCAGTACTTC. Amino acid sequence: CASSQAFGLRWQETQYF.

The rearrangement uses TRBV19 and TRBJ2-7, with a tentative D call TRBD1 (6 bases). Deletions cut 7 bases from V and 2 bases from J, with 15 bases between. Per the germline V gene, CDR1 is LNHDA and CDR2 is SQIVND (reference sequence). This CDR3 has 14 amino acids. The CDR3 nucleotides read TGTGCCAGTAAAGATACAGGGAAAGCCTACGAGCAGTACTTC. This encodes CASKDTGKAYEQYF.

This chain connects TRBV9 to TRBJ2-3; the D gene is possibly TRBD2 (5 bases). The V and J ends lost 0 bases and 2 bases respectively, with 10 bases between them. The CDR3 loop spans 15 amino acids. Looked up from germline, CDR1 is SGDLS and CDR2 is YYNGEE. The CDR3: CASSVAPRDTDTQYF. For the CDR3, the DNA is TGTGCCAGCAGCGTAGCCCCCCGGGACACAGATACGCAGTATTTT.

The rearrangement links TRBV7-9 to TRBJ1-6; no firm D call. The ends were cut back, 4 bases at V and 7 bases at J, with 17 bases in the middle. Germline CDR1 reads SEHNR; CDR2 reads FQNEAQ (reference sequence). CDR3 length: 16 amino acids. CDR3 nucleotides: TGTGCCAGCAGCTCGACCGAGGGTGTGGGGAATTCACCCCTCCACTTT. This encodes CASSSTEGVGNSPLHF.

V gene TRBV3-1 (or the pseudogene TRBV3-2) combines with J gene TRBJ2-1, with a tentative D call TRBD2 (5 bases). In germline, CDR1 is LGHDT, CDR2 YNNKEL (reference sequence). CDR3 length: 17 residues. V lost 1 base and J 0 bases, leaving 13 bases between the germline ends. The CDR3 region has the DNA TGTGCCAGCAGCCAAGTCAAACTAGTGGTCTCCTACAATGAGCAGTTCTTC. This gives the protein CASSQVKLVVSYNEQFF.

This clone appeared once. The chain employs TRBV6-5 and TRBJ1-6; D gene uncertain. Germline V gene sequence: CDR1 MNHEY, CDR2 SVGAGI. CDR3 length equals 15 residues. The V end was cut by 6 bases, the J end by 7 bases, with 16 bases between. This chain's CDR3 is CASSWVIGRNSPLHF. CDR3 sequence (DNA): TGTGCCAGCAGCTGGGTCATTGGGAGGAATTCACCCCTCCACTTT.

The chain links TRBV27 to TRBJ1-4, with unresolved D. The CDR3 extends over 16 amino acids. Germline loops: CDR1 MNHEY, CDR2 SMNVEV (reference sequence). Trimming removed 5 bases from V and 8 bases from J, with 21 bases in between. DNA for the CDR3: TGTGCCAGCAGTCCCCAGGAGGTGGGTGAGTTGGAAAAACTGTTTTTT. Protein product: CASSPQEVGELEKLFF.

V is TRBV2 and J is TRBJ1-5, with a tentative D call TRBD1 (5 bases). From germline, CDR1 is SNHLY and CDR2 FYNNEI. V was trimmed by 2 bases and J by 2 bases, leaving 7 bases between them. The CDR3 is made up of 14 amino acids. CDR3 nucleotides: TGTGCCAGCAGTGAACAGGGCGGCAATCAGCCCCAGCATTTT. Translating gives CASSEQGGNQPQHF.

The chain links TRBV3-1 (or the pseudogene TRBV3-2) to TRBJ2-5; 8 bases line up with TRBD2. Germline lookup yields CDR1 LGHDT and CDR2 YNNKEL (reference sequence). The CDR3 consists of 14 residues. After removal of 5 bases from V and 5 bases from J, the junction contained 7 bases not matched to a gene. The CDR3 here is CASSSSGLGETQYF. Written as DNA, the CDR3 is TGTGCCAGCAGCTCCTCGGGACTAGGGGAGACCCAGTACTTC.

V gene TRBV5-6 combines with J gene TRBJ2-4; no firm D call. Germline CDR1 and CDR2: SGHDT and YYEEEE. V gave up 0 bases and J gave up 1 base, with 5 bases separating them. The CDR3 is 14 residues long. The CDR3, as DNA: TGTGCCAGCAGCTTGGGGCTTGCCAAAAACATTCAGTACTTC. This sequence encodes CASSLGLAKNIQYF.

The chain employs TRBV15 and TRBJ1-2, with TRBD1 as a possible D gene (5 bases). The CDR3 is 14 amino acids. Germline V gene data show CDR1 as LNHNV and CDR2 as YYDKDF (reference sequence). The V and J ends lost 0 bases and 6 bases respectively, with 11 bases between them. CDR3 in DNA: TGTGCCACCAGCAGAGATACAGGTCACGATGGCTACACCTTC. Protein sequence: CATSRDTGHDGYTF.

This clone was observed a single time. The chain joins TRBV7-8 to TRBJ2-1; 12 positions match TRBD2. V dropped 5 bases and J dropped 1; count of bases not matched to a gene: 3. This CDR3 is built from 16 residues. The V gene's germline CDR1 is SGHVS and CDR2 FQNEAQ. CDR3 in DNA: TGTGCCAGCAGCCCCGGACTAGCGGGATCCTACAATGAGCAGTTCTTC. This encodes CASSPGLAGSYNEQFF.